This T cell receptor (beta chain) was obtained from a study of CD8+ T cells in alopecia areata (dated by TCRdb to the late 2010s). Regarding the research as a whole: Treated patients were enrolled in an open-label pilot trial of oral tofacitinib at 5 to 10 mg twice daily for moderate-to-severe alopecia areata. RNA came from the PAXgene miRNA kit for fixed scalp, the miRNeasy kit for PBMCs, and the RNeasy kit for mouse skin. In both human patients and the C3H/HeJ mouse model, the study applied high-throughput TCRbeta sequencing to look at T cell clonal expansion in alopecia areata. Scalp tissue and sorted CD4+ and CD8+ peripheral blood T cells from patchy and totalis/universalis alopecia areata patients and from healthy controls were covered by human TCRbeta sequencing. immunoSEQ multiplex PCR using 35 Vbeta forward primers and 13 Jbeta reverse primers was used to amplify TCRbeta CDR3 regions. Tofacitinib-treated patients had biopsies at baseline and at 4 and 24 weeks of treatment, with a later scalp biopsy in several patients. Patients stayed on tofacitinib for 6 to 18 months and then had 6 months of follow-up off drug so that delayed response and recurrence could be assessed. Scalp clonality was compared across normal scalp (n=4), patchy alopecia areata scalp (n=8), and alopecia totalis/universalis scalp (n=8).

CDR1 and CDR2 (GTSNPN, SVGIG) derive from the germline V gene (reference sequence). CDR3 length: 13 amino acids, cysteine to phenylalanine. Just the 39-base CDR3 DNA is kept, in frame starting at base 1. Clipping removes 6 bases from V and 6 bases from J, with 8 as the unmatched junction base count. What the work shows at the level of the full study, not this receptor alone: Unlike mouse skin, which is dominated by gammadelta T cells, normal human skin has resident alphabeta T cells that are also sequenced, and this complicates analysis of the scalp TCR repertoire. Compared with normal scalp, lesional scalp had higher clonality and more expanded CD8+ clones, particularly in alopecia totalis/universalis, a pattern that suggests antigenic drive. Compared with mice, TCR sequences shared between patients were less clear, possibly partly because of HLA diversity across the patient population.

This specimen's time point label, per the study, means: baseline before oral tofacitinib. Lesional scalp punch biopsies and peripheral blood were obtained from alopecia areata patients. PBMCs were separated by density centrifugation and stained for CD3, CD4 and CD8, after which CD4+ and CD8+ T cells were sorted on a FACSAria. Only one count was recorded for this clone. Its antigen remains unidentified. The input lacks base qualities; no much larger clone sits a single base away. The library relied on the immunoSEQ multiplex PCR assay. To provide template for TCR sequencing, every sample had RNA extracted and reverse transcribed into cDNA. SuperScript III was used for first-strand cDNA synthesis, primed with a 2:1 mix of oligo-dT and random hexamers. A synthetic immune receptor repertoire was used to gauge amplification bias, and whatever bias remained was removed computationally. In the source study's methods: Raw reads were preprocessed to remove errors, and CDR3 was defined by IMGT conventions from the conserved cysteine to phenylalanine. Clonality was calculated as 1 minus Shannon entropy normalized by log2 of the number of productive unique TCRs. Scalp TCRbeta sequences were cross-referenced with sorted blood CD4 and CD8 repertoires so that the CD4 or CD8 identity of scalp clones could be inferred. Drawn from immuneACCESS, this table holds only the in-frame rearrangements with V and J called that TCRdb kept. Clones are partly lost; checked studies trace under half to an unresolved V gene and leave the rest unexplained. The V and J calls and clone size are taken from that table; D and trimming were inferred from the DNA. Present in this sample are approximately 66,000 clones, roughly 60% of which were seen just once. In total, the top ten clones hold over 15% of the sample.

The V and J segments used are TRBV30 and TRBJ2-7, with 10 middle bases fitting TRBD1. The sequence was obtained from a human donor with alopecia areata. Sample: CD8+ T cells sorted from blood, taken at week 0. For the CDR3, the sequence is CACTRDRGAEQYF. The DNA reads TGTGCCTGCACCCGGGACAGGGGTGCCGAGCAGTACTTC.